A selection of T cell receptor beta chains follows, all from one sample in a study of T cells after yellow fever vaccination. TCRdb redid the calling of the 5' RACE reads with MiXCR, one entry per CDR3 protein. The table records about 210,000 distinct CDR3 sequences, 5.5% to 8.5% of them present only once. The sample here was CD4+ T cells sorted from PBMCs, taken on the day of the yellow fever booster vaccination. These receptors came from a man under 40 who received the YFV17D yellow fever vaccine. Each CDR3 is given without its conserved first and last residue. A D gene is named only where the DNA matches it firmly. Size values are once, few and many counts, or a class for expanded clones, and some rows have none.

>TRBJ2-3|NA|few|TRBV21-1
ASSKPAAGENKPARTQY
>TRBJ2-3|NA|few|TRBV20-1
SASSGGIGSDTQY
>TRBJ2-3|NA|few|TRBV14
ASSQSGTQY
>TRBJ1-1|NA|few|TRBV23-1
ASSQSGNTEAF
>TRBJ2-3|TRBD2|NA|TRBV14
ASSVGLAGGGADTQY
>TRBJ2-5|NA|many|TRBV5-6
ASSFGNGAETQY
>TRBJ2-7|NA|few|TRBV20-1
SARNGLGLLEQY
>TRBJ1-3|NA|few|TRBV20-1
SARDMGNAGNTIY
>TRBJ2-3|NA|NA|TRBV7-2
ASSPGRTTSTQY
>TRBJ2-5|NA|many|TRBV7-9
ASSNAGETQY
>TRBJ1-4|NA|few|TRBV5-1
ASSPTPGTSMGNEKLF
>TRBJ2-5|NA|NA|TRBV6-5
ASSYSTATAETQY
>TRBJ1-1|TRBD1|few|TRBV6-1
ASSDRGLVNTEAF
>TRBJ2-3|NA|few|TRBV10-3
AISAQQGLGDTQY
>TRBJ2-3|TRBD1|many|TRBV10-3
AISEDGTGGYTQY
>TRBJ2-3|NA|many|TRBV11-1
ASSHSGTLTDTQY
>TRBJ2-2|TRBD2|few|TRBV20-1
SAREALAVTGELF
>TRBJ1-3|TRBD1|NA|TRBV7-2
ASSSQGQAGNTIY
>TRBJ2-1|NA|many|TRBV6-5
ASSPPRGEASEQF
>TRBJ2-3|NA|few|TRBV20-1
SVPPDRRGRTDTQY
>TRBJ2-1|TRBD2|NA|TRBV6-5
ASSYSAGESEQF
>TRBJ2-3|NA|many|TRBV12-3/TRBV12-4
ASSLRTVTDTQY
>TRBJ2-7|NA|few|TRBV29-1
SVGRDSYEQY
>TRBJ1-4|NA|NA|TRBV25-1
ASTTTATNEKLF
>TRBJ1-2|NA|NA|TRBV6-2/TRBV6-3
ASSLTLRDNGYT
>TRBJ2-3|NA|many|TRBV6-5
ASSSLGTQY
>TRBJ2-5|NA|many|TRBV20-1
SASIRLQYQETQY
>TRBJ2-7|TRBD1|NA|TRBV7-9
ASNPGTARYEQY
>TRBJ2-1|NA|many|TRBV3-1
ASSPGSAGNEQF
>TRBJ2-1|NA|NA|TRBV11-3
ASSFGLAPYNEQF
>TRBJ2-5|NA|NA|TRBV29-1
SVTLWGETQY
>TRBJ2-7|TRBD2|few|TRBV13
ASSLVSSGVWEQY
>TRBJ2-7|NA|NA|TRBV18
ASSPSSAAWGEQY
>TRBJ2-3|NA|few|TRBV10-3
AINPGQTSTDTQY
>TRBJ2-7|NA|few|TRBV5-1
ASSLEGALYEQY
>TRBJ2-2|TRBD2|many|TRBV7-6
ASSLQLAGGTGELF
>TRBJ2-3|NA|few|TRBV5-5
ASSLVWGSSTDTQY
>TRBJ2-7|NA|NA|TRBV6-5
ASSYPTGRGRGTSEQY
>TRBJ1-2|NA|many|TRBV7-2
ASSLASGSYGYT
>TRBJ1-6|TRBD1|NA|TRBV5-4
ASSFGHRQGNSPLH
>TRBJ2-5|TRBD1|NA|TRBV6-5
ASSYGDRRQETQY
>TRBJ1-6|NA|few|TRBV5-5
ASSLNGSPLH
>TRBJ2-1|NA|many|TRBV20-1
SGHPGGTSYNEQF
>TRBJ2-5|NA|few|TRBV10-3
ATVDLDRKETQY
>TRBJ2-7|TRBD2|few|TRBV6-1
ASRDLGGRVTYEQY
>TRBJ2-1|NA|NA|TRBV12-3/TRBV12-4
ASSWGSAVREQF
>TRBJ2-7|NA|many|TRBV4-3
ASSQQTVAYEQY
>TRBJ2-3|NA|NA|TRBV11-2
ASSPWENTQY
>TRBJ2-3|NA|many|TRBV4-2
ASSQVGGRGVTDTQY
>TRBJ2-7|NA|NA|TRBV5-6
ASRFWGSYEQY
>TRBJ2-5|NA|many|TRBV5-1
ASNDPGGAQETQY
>TRBJ1-2|NA|many|TRBV10-3
AISDRPQGEGYGYT
>TRBJ2-2|TRBD2|NA|TRBV7-2
ASSSGLAGHTGELF
>TRBJ1-4|NA|many|TRBV12-3/TRBV12-4
ASSSDLRGKLF